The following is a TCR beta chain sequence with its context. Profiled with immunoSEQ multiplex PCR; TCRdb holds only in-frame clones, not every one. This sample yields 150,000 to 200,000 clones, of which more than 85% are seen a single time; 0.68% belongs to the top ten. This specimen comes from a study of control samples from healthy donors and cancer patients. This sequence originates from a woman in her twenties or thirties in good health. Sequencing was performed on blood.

The CDR3 loop is CASSGVNRGDTQYF. The CDR3 DNA sequence: TGTGCCAGCAGCGGAGTGAATCGCGGTGATACGCAGTATTTT. The genes are TRBV9 and TRBJ2-3; D is ambiguous. With 3 bases removed from V and 6 bases from J, the gap between germline ends came to 14 bases. Per germline, CDR1 SGDLS and CDR2 YYNGEE. This CDR3 has 14 amino acids.